The 13 T cell receptor beta chains in this list originate from one sample, sequenced in a study of T cell responses to AZD1222 COVID-19 vaccine. Method: immunoSEQ multiplex PCR; TCRdb's copy keeps in-frame clones and lacks some. The sample includes 98,000 or so clones, around 90% of them seen just once. The sample consisted of peripheral blood, taken on day 0 of AZD1222 vaccination. Receptors were obtained from an adult in good health.

J is TRBJ1-2 and V is TRBV15, with TRBD1 matching over 7 bases. The CDR3 contains 15 residues. V trimming: 3 bases; J trimming: 2 bases; junction bases outside the gene matches: 6. Germline loops: CDR1 LNHNV, CDR2 YYDKDF (reference sequence). The CDR3 is CATSRGTDPNYGYTF. The CDR3 DNA is TGTGCCACCAGCAGGGGGACAGATCCCAACTATGGCTACACCTTC.

The V gene is TRBV7-2, the J gene TRBJ1-2; D is unclear. Germline loops: CDR1 SGHTA, CDR2 FQGNSA. The CDR3 is made up of 13 amino acids. Trimming cost V 3 bases and J 5 bases, with 10 bases left between them. The CDR3 nucleotides are TGTGCCAGCAGCTTTAGTGTCCCGTATGGCTACACCTTC. This translates into CASSFSVPYGYTF. The full variable domain, in which reference TRBV7-2 and TRBJ1-2 provide the parts outside the CDR3, is GAGVSQSPSNKVTEKGKDVELRCDPISGHTALYWYRQSLGQGLEFLIYFQGNSAPDKSGLPSDRFSAERTGGSVSTLTIQRTQQEDSAVYLCASSFSVPYGYTFGSGTRLTVV.

The chain couples TRBV7-2 to TRBJ2-7; D is unclear. The CDR3 contains 13 residues. V lost 2 bases, J lost 2 bases, and 7 bases lay in between. Germline V CDR1 and CDR2: SGHTA, FQGNSA. CDR3 sequence reads: CASSLNVAYEQYF. CDR3 DNA sequence: TGTGCCAGCAGCTTAAATGTGGCCTACGAGCAGTACTTC.

This chain links TRBV29-1 with TRBJ2-2; no reliable D call. Germline V gene sequence: CDR1 SQVTM, CDR2 ANQGSEA. The V gene lost 4 bases and the J gene lost 0 bases, with 9 bases spanning the gap. The CDR3 consists of 14 residues. This chain's CDR3 is CSVVGYPNTGELFF. In nucleotides, the CDR3 is TGCAGCGTTGTAGGGTATCCGAACACCGGGGAGCTGTTTTTT.

This chain links TRBV15 with TRBJ2-5, with D possibly being TRBD2 (7 bases). This CDR3 comprises 18 residues. Deletions cut 2 bases from V and 2 bases from J, with 21 bases between. Looked up from germline, CDR1 is LNHNV and CDR2 is YYDKDF (reference sequence). The CDR3 here is CATSRYDYAGASQETQYF. For the CDR3, the DNA is TGTGCCACCAGCAGATACGACTATGCGGGGGCCTCACAAGAGACCCAGTACTTC.

The chain has TRBV4-1 and TRBJ1-4; no clear D. Trimming pared 3 bases from V and 4 bases from J, leaving 12 bases between. From germline, CDR1 is MGHRA and CDR2 YSYEKL. The CDR3 runs to 15 residues. The CDR3 loop is CASSQIRELNEKLFF. For the CDR3, the DNA is TGCGCCAGCAGCCAGATCCGGGAGCTTAATGAAAAACTGTTTTTT.

This clone came up a few times. The chain joins TRBV28 to TRBJ2-5, with D possibly matching TRBD1 (5 bases). The CDR3 is made up of 13 amino acids. V lost 6 bases to trimming and J lost 1 base, with 9 bases between them. Per germline, CDR1 MDHEN and CDR2 SYDVKM. Here the CDR3 reads CASRQDPQETQYF. The CDR3 DNA follows: TGTGCCAGCAGACAGGACCCCCAAGAGACCCAGTACTTC.

The chain joins TRBV21-1 to TRBJ2-2; the D call in the table, TRBD2, was not verified against the DNA. TRBV21-1 is classified as a pseudogene. The CDR3 is 16 amino acids. CDR3 protein: CASSKVAGVDTGELFF. The DNA of the CDR3 is TGTGCCAGCAGCAAAGTGGCGGGAGTGGACACCGGGGAGCTGTTTTTT.

The rearrangement joins TRBV7-9 to TRBJ1-4, with TRBD1 as a possible D gene (5 bases). V was cut by 4 bases and J by 7 bases, with 19 bases left in between. CDR1 and CDR2 from the germline V gene are SEHNR and FQNEAQ (reference sequence). This CDR3 region has 16 residues. CDR3 residues: CASSYPHSRGGEKLFF. CDR3 nucleotides: TGTGCCAGCAGCTACCCCCACTCCCGGGGGGGTGAAAAACTGTTTTTT. The full variable domain, with the rest looked up from reference TRBV7-9 and TRBJ1-4, is DTGVSQNPRHKITKRGQNVTFRCDPISEHNRLYWYRQTLGQGPEFLTYFQNEAQLEKSRLLSDRFSAERPKGSFSTLEIQRTEQGDSAMYLCASSYPHSRGGEKLFFGSGTQLSVL.

This sequence joins TRBV15 and TRBJ1-3; no clear D. There are 14 residues in the CDR3. The V end lost 0 bases, the J end lost 2 bases, and 5 bases lay between the germline ends. Germline V gives CDR1 LNHNV, CDR2 YYDKDF (reference sequence). CDR3 in DNA: TGTGCCACCAGCAGAGATTCGGCTGGAAACACCATATATTTT. Protein: CATSRDSAGNTIYF.

The V call is TRBV28, the J call TRBJ2-3; D is possibly TRBD2 (7 bases). CDR3 length: 15 amino acids. The germline V gene encodes CDR1 MDHEN and CDR2 SYDVKM. Trimming removed 5 bases from V and 2 bases from J, with 14 bases in between. As DNA, the CDR3 is TGTGCCAGCAGTGGAGGGGGGGTACTCACAGATACGCAGTATTTT. As protein: CASSGGGVLTDTQYF. The complete variable domain, with remaining parts taken from reference TRBV28 and TRBJ2-3, reads DVKVTQSSRYLVKRTGEKVFLECVQDMDHENMFWYRQDPGLGLRLIYFSYDVKMKEKGDIPEGYSVSREKKERFSLILESASTNQTSMYLCASSGGGVLTDTQYFGPGTRLTVL.

V gene TRBV24-1 combines with J gene TRBJ2-5; TRBD1 matches at 9 bases. CDR3 length: 15 amino acids. After removal of 4 bases from V and 1 base from J, the junction contained 3 bases not matched to a gene. Germline loops: CDR1 KGHDR, CDR2 SFDVKD. CDR3 amino acids: CATSEPQGAQETQYF. The CDR3 DNA follows: TGTGCCACCAGTGAGCCACAGGGGGCCCAAGAGACCCAGTACTTC.

This chain joins TRBV12-3 or TRBV12-4 and TRBJ2-1; weak D call: TRBD2 (6 bases). V was clipped by 3 bases and J by 15 bases, with 12 bases between them. This CDR3 has 11 residues. CDR3 nucleotide sequence: TGTGCCAGCAGTTTTCTAGCGCCCCTGTTCTTC. Protein: CASSFLAPLFF.